This T cell receptor (beta chain) was sequenced during a study of resident and recirculating memory T cells in vitiligo. Across the study: Samples were epidermis from two lesional and two nonlesional sites, plus PBMCs. Broader study findings: Vitiligo lesions lacked a unique dominant clone, and clonality varied.

The germline gives CDR1 SGHNT, CDR2 YENEEA. The CDR3 loop spans 20 amino acids. With 3 bases removed from V and 2 bases from J, the gap between germline ends came to 25 bases. To note about this clone: Its target is not known.

The table came from immunoSEQ multiplex PCR; TCRdb's copy has only in-frame clones and leaves some out. The data show around 78,000 clones, with 92% seen just once and 4% to 5.5% held by the top ten. The chain has TRBV11-3 and TRBJ2-2; TRBD2 might be the D (6 bases). The source is a male donor with vitiligo. The material sequenced was blood. In nucleotides, the CDR3 is TGTGCCAGCAGCTTCCACTTGAAGGGGCTGGGGGGTCAAAACACCGGGGAGCTGTTTTTT. Translating gives CASSFHLKGLGGQNTGELFF.